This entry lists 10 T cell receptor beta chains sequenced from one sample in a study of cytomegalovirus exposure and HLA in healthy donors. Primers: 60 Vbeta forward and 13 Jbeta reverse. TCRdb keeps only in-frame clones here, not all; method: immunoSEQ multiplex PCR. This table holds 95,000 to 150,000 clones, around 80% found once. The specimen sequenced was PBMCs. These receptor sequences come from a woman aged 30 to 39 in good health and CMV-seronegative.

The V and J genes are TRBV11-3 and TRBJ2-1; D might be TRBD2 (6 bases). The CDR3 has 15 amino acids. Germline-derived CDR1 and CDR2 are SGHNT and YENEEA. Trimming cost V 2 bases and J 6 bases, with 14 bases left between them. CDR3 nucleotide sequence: TGTGCCAGCAGCTTACCCCGGGACTGGTCCAATGAGCAGTTCTTC. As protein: CASSLPRDWSNEQFF.

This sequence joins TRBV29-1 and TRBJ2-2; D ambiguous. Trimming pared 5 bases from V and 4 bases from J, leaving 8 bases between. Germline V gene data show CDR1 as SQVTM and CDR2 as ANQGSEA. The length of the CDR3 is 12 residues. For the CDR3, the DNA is TGCAGCGTTCCCCTCCCCACCGGGGAGCTGTTTTTT. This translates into CSVPLPTGELFF.

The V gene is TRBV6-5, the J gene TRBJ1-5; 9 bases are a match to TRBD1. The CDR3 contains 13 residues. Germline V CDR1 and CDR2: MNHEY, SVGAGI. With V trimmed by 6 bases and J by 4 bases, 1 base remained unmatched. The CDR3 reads CASRGQGNQPQHF. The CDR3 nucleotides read TGTGCCAGCAGAGGACAGGGGAATCAGCCCCAGCATTTT.

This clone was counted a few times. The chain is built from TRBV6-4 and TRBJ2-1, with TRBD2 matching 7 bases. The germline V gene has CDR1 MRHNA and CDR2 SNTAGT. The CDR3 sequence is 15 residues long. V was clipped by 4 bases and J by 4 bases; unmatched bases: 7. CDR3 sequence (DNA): TGTGCCAGCAGTGTGGTGGCTAGCGGATACAATGAGCAGTTCTTC. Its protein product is CASSVVASGYNEQFF.

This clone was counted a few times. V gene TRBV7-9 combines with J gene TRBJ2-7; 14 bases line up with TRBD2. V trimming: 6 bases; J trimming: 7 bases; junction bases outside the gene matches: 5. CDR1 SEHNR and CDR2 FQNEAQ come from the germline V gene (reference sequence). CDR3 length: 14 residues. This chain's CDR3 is CASRGLAGVWEQYF. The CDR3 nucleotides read TGTGCCAGCAGGGGACTAGCGGGAGTTTGGGAGCAGTACTTC.

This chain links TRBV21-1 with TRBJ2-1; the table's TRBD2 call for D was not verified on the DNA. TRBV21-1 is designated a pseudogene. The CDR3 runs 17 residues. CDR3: CASSKGCSRESYNEQFF. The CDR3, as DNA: TGTGCCAGCAGCAAAGGATGCTCGCGGGAGTCCTACAATGAGCAGTTCTTC.

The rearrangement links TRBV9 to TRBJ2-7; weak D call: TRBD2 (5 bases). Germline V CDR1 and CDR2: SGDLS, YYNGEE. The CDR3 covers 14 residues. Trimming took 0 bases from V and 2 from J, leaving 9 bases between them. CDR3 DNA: TGTGCCAGCAGCGTAGACGGGGAGACCTACGAGCAGTACTTC. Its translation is CASSVDGETYEQYF.

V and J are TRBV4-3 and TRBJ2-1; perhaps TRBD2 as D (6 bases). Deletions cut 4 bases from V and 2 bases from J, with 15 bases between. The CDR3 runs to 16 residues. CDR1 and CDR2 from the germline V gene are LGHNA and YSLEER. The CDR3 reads CASSPGLQTPYNEQFF. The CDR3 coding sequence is TGCGCCAGCAGCCCGGGACTTCAAACACCCTACAATGAGCAGTTCTTC.

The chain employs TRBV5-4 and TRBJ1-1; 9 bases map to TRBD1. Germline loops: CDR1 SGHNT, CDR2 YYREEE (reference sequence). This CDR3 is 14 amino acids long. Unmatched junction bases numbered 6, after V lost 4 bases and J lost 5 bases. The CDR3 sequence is CASSKTDRGTEAFF. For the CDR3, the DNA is TGTGCCAGCAGCAAAACGGACAGGGGAACTGAAGCTTTCTTT. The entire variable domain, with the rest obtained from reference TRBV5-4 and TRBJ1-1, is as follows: ETGVTQSPTHLIKTRGQQVTLRCSSQSGHNTVSWYQQALGQGPQFIFQYYREEENGRGNFPPRFSGLQFPNYSSELNVNALELDDSALYLCASSKTDRGTEAFFGQGTRLTVV.

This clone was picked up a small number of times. DNA for the CDR3: TGTGCCAGCAGCCAAGAGCTAGCGGGGGCCAGGAGCACAGATACGCAGTATTTT. Its translation: CASSQELAGARSTDTQYF. The chain couples TRBV4-2 to TRBJ2-3; 10 bases agree with TRBD2. Germline V gene sequence: CDR1 LGHNA, CDR2 YNFKEQ. With 0 bases clipped from V and 0 bases from J, the junction kept 6 bases outside the gene matches. This CDR3 contains 18 residues.